This TCR beta chain was recovered during a study of chemoradiotherapy in HPV16-positive cancers. Study observations and caveats: Candidate HPV-specific clones and E7-related TCR motifs grew in tumor during treatment. The functional HPV-specific definition rests on just two HPV16-positive patients.

The V and J ends lost 0 bases and 7 bases respectively, with 20 bases between them. Germline lookup yields CDR1 LGHNA and CDR2 YNFKEQ. The CDR3 covers 17 residues. Comments on this clone: Its antigen is unidentified.

Sequencing was performed with immunoSEQ multiplex PCR; in TCRdb, only in-frame clones are kept and a portion is missing. The sample includes approximately 1,400 clones, 82% of them seen just once. Repertoires were sampled repeatedly during chemoradiotherapy. The V and J genes are TRBV4-2 and TRBJ2-3; possible D gene TRBD2, 5 bases. The TCR originated in a human donor with HPV-associated anogenital cancer. The sample was tumor tissue, taken from a patient who underwent chemoradiotherapy. The CDR3 DNA reads as TGTGCCAGCAGCCAAGATTGGCTAGCCGACACTAAAAATACGCAGTATTTT. Its translation: CASSQDWLADTKNTQYF.